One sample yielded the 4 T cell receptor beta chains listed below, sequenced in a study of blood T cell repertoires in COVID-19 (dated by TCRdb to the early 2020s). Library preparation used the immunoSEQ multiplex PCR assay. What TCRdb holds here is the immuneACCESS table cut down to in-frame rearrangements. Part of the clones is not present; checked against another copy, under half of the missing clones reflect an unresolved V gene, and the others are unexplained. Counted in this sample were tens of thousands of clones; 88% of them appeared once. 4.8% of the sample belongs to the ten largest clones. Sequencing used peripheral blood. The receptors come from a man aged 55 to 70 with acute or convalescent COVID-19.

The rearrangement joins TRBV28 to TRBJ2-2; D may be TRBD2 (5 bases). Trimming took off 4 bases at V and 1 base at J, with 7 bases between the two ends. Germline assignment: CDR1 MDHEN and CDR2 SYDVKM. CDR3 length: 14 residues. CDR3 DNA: TGTGCCAGCAGTTCCGGACTGAACACCGGGGAGCTGTTTTTT. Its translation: CASSSGLNTGELFF.

The DNA of the CDR3 is TGTGCCAGCAGCCTGGCTGGGCAGGGGGCCGACACCGGGGAGCTGTTTTTT. It translates to CASSLAGQGADTGELFF. This rearrangement joins TRBV7-3 to TRBJ2-2; 8 nucleotides match TRBD1. This CDR3 contains 17 residues. V lost 5 bases to trimming and J lost 3 bases; unmatched junction nucleotides: 11. Looked up from germline, CDR1 is SGHTA and CDR2 is FQGTGA.

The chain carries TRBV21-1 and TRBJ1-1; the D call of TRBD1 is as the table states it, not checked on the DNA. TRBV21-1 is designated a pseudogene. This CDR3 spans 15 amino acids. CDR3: CASSNNDRGNTEAFF. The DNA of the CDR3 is TGTGCCAGCAGCAACAACGACAGGGGGAACACTGAAGCTTTCTTT.

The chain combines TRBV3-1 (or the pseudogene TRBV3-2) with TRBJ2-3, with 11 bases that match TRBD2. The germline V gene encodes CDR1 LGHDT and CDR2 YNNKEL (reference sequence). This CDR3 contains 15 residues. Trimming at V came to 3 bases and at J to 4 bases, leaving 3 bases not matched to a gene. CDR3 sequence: CASSHTSGSADTQYF. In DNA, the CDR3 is TGTGCCAGCAGCCACACTAGCGGGAGTGCAGATACGCAGTATTTT.